This T cell receptor beta chain was identified in a study of cytomegalovirus exposure and HLA in healthy donors. Study at large: A preliminary data release comprised tens of millions of unique TCRs obtained from HLA-typed donors. General observations from the study: Later on, a genetic analysis was performed. It linked a missense variant in DCLRE1C with V- and J-gene trimming of TCR beta.

Trimming stripped 6 bases from V and 6 bases from J, with 9 bases between. This CDR3 region has 13 residues. Germline lookup yields CDR1 LNHDA and CDR2 SQIVND (reference sequence). Amplification used 60 Vbeta primers and 13 Jbeta primers. The data were produced by immunoSEQ multiplex PCR, yet TCRdb's version contains in-frame clones alone and is incomplete. Of roughly 130,000 clones in the sample, around 74% were seen once. Healthy donors of bone marrow made up the group. The sample holds one count of this clone. Its antigen is not identified. This chain uses TRBV19 with TRBJ1-6; D is unresolved. The receptor's source is a woman in her forties or fifties in good health and CMV-seropositive. Specimen: PBMCs. Here the CDR3 reads CASRTVANSPLHF. The DNA for the CDR3 is TGTGCCAGTAGGACGGTAGCTAATTCACCCCTCCACTTT.